Each of the 6 T cell receptor beta chains below was sequenced from the same sample in a study of control samples from healthy donors and cancer patients. Sequenced by immunoSEQ multiplex PCR; TCRdb stores in-frame clones only, minus some. Of around 200,000 clones listed, around 94% were seen once; the top ten hold roughly 1.6%. Sequencing was done on a sample of blood. The receptors derive from a man in his fifties in good health.

The chain joins TRBV11-2 to TRBJ2-2; no firm D call. Germline loops: CDR1 SGHAT, CDR2 FQNNGV. The CDR3 covers 13 residues. V was clipped by 2 bases and J by 6 bases, with 7 bases between them. In DNA form, the CDR3 reads TGTGCCAGCAGCTTACAGACCGCCGGGGAGCTGTTTTTT. It yields the protein CASSLQTAGELFF.

With respect to this clone: Other DNA sequences in this sample translate to the same CDR3. The DNA of the CDR3 is TGTGCCAGCAGTGAAAGGGGCCAGCCCCAGCATTTT. The encoded protein is CASSERGQPQHF. The chain employs TRBV6-1 and TRBJ1-5; weak D call: TRBD1 (5 bases). The germline gives CDR1 MNHNS, CDR2 SASEGT. V shed 2 bases and J shed 7 bases, with 6 bases lying between them. CDR3 length equals 12 residues.

V gene TRBV15 combines with J gene TRBJ1-1; TRBD1 might be the D (6 bases). Germline values: CDR1 LNHNV, CDR2 YYDKDF (reference sequence). Trimming left V 4 bases short and J 5 bases short, with 11 bases between. The CDR3 totals 13 residues. The CDR3: CATSIQGGTEAFF. DNA for the CDR3: TGTGCCACCAGCATTCAAGGGGGGACTGAAGCTTTCTTT.

This chain connects TRBV5-6 to TRBJ2-7; D may match TRBD1 or TRBD2 (6 bases each). Germline V gene lookup returns CDR1 SGHDT and CDR2 YYEEEE. The CDR3 length is 14 residues. V shed 5 bases and J shed 5 bases, with 17 bases lying between them. This CDR3 reads CASSGGGEPDEQYF. CDR3 sequence (DNA): TGTGCCAGCAGTGGGGGCGGGGAACCCGACGAGCAGTACTTC.

The chain combines TRBV11-2 with TRBJ1-1; 8 bases fit TRBD1. The germline V gene has CDR1 SGHAT and CDR2 FQNNGV. This CDR3 spans 17 amino acids. With V trimmed by 1 base and J by 5 bases, 12 bases remained unmatched. CDR3: CASSLVGSGGARTEAFF. CDR3 DNA: TGTGCCAGCAGCTTAGTGGGGTCAGGGGGCGCGAGGACTGAAGCTTTCTTT.

The rearrangement links TRBV28 to TRBJ2-5; D is unclear. In germline, CDR1 is MDHEN, CDR2 SYDVKM. The CDR3 runs to 15 residues. V lost 2 bases and J lost 3, with 13 bases in between. The CDR3 region is CASSLPTQYKETQYF. CDR3 DNA: TGTGCCAGCAGTTTACCCACCCAATACAAAGAGACCCAGTACTTC.